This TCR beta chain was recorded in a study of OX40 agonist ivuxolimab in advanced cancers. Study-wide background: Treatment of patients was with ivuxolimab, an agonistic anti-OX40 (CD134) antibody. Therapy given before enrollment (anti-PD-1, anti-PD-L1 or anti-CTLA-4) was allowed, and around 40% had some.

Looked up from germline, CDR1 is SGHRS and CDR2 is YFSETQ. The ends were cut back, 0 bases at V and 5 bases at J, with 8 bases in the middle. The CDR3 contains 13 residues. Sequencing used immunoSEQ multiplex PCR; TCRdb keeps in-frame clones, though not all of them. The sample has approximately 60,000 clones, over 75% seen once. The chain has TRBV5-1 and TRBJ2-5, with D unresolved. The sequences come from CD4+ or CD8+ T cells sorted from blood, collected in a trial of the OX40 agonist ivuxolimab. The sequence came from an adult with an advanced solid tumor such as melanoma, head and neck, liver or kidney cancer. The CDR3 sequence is CASSLADAETQYF. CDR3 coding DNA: TGCGCCAGCAGCTTGGCCGACGCGGAGACCCAGTACTTC.